Listed below are T cell receptor beta chains from one sample, sequenced in a study of blood T cell repertoires in COVID-19. The table came from immunoSEQ multiplex PCR; TCRdb's copy has only in-frame clones and leaves some out. The sample has about 200,000 clones, just under 85% seen once. The sample was PBMCs or T cells enriched from blood (not recorded which). These receptors all come from a man aged 40-55 years who had recovered from COVID-19. CDR3s include the opening cysteine and the closing phenylalanine or tryptophan. The D gene is left open where the match is weak. Only some rows state a clone size, as once, few, many or a class for expanded clones.

J	size	V	D	DNA	CDR3
TRBJ1-2	once	TRBV19	TRBD1	TGTGCCAGTGCATGGGACAGCTATGGCTACACCTTC	CASAWDSYGYTF
TRBJ1-2	-	TRBV4-2	-	TGTGCCAGCAGCCAAGAGTCCAGCTATGGCTACACCTTC	CASSQESSYGYTF
TRBJ1-1	-	TRBV10-3	TRBD1	TGTGCCATCAGTGGGAGGGACAGGGACACTGAAGCTTTCTTT	CAISGRDRDTEAFF
TRBJ2-2	-	TRBV27	-	TGTGCCAGCAGTATACGTTACAGAGACGCCGGGGAGCTGTTTTTT	CASSIRYRDAGELFF
TRBJ1-2	few	TRBV2	TRBD1	TGTGCCAGCAGTGATACAGGGGTGGGTGGCTACACCTTC	CASSDTGVGGYTF
TRBJ2-1	-	TRBV30	-	TGTGCCTGGACGGTCTCCTACAATGAGCAGTTCTTC	CAWTVSYNEQFF
TRBJ1-6	few	TRBV28	-	TGTGCCAGCAGCCCCCATATTGGGGGCCCGAGGAAGGCCCTCCACTTT	CASSPHIGGPRKALHF
TRBJ2-1	-	TRBV5-1	-	TGCGCCAGCAGCTTGTTCCTTTCCAGCGGATACAATGAGCAGTTCTTC	CASSLFLSSGYNEQFF
TRBJ2-5	few	TRBV12-3/TRBV12-4	-	TGTGCCAGCAGGGACAGCCAAGAGACCCAGTACTTC	CASRDSQETQYF
TRBJ2-6	-	TRBV5-1	-	TGCGCCAGCAGCGAGGGCTCTGGGGCCAACGTCCTGACTTTC	CASSEGSGANVLTF
TRBJ2-7	-	TRBV27	TRBD2	TGTGCCAGCAGTTTCAACCTGGCTAGCGGGTACGAGCAGTACTTC	CASSFNLASGYEQYF
TRBJ2-6	-	TRBV7-3	TRBD2	TGTGCCAGCAGCCCCCGACTAGCGGGGGCCTCTGGGGCCAACGTCCTGACTTTC	CASSPRLAGASGANVLTF
TRBJ1-1	-	TRBV19	TRBD1	TGTGCCAGTAGTCACCGATCCCCCGGGACAGGGGGCACTGAAGCTTTCTTT	CASSHRSPGTGGTEAFF
TRBJ2-6	few	TRBV7-2	TRBD1	TGTGCCAGCAGCGCAGGGGGCTTCACTACTGGGGCCAACGTCCTGACTTTC	CASSAGGFTTGANVLTF
TRBJ1-5	-	TRBV30	TRBD1	TGTGCCTGGAGTCGGACAGGCCTCAGCCAGCCCCAGCATTTT	CAWSRTGLSQPQHF
TRBJ1-1	-	TRBV10-3	-	TGTGCCATCAGCGCCTACAGGGACACTGAAGCTTTCTTT	CAISAYRDTEAFF
TRBJ2-1	-	TRBV7-2	-	TGTGCCAGCAGTTTCACTGCAAGCTCCTACAATGAGCAGTTCTTC	CASSFTASSYNEQFF
TRBJ2-5	-	TRBV7-2	TRBD2	TGTGCCAGCAGCCGGTCAGCGGGGATACAAGAGACCCAGTACTTC	CASSRSAGIQETQYF
TRBJ1-2	-	TRBV2	TRBD1	TGTGCCAGCAACCGGTACGACAGGGTCTCTGGCTACACCTTC	CASNRYDRVSGYTF
TRBJ1-1	once	TRBV7-8	TRBD1	TGTGCCAGCAGCTTCGACAGGGTCGCTGAAGCTTTCTTT	CASSFDRVAEAFF
TRBJ1-1	-	TRBV12-5	-	TGTGCTAGTGGGTGGGGGGATAGCACTGAAGCTTTCTTT	CASGWGDSTEAFF
TRBJ1-4	-	TRBV2	TRBD1	TGTGCCAGCAGGAGGGGACAGGGCGAAGAAAAACTGTTTTTT	CASRRGQGEEKLFF
TRBJ1-4	-	TRBV6-5	-	TGTGCCAGCAGTTACGGGGGGGGAAGCGAAAAACTGTTTTTT	CASSYGGGSEKLFF
TRBJ1-1	few	TRBV10-3	-	TGTGCCATCAGTCACTCCATACTTAACACTGAAGCTTTCTTT	CAISHSILNTEAFF
TRBJ1-2	-	TRBV12-3/TRBV12-4	-	TGTGCCAGCAGTCCACAGGGTCGAGGCTACACCTTC	CASSPQGRGYTF
TRBJ1-6	-	TRBV7-2	-	TGTGCCAGCAGCCGGGGGGGACCGAGCTATAATTCACCCCTCCACTTT	CASSRGGPSYNSPLHF
TRBJ1-3	once	TRBV18	-	TGTGCCAGCTCACCGGCCGACAGCCGCTCTGGAAACACCATATATTTT	CASSPADSRSGNTIYF
TRBJ1-5	-	TRBV24-1	-	TGTGCCACCAGTAGGGGGGGGGAAGGGATTCAGCCCCAGCATTTT	CATSRGGEGIQPQHF
TRBJ2-7	-	TRBV10-1	TRBD2	TGCGCCAGCAGTTCGGAAGGGCGGGAGGCCGAGCAGTACTTC	CASSSEGREAEQYF
TRBJ1-5	-	TRBV3-1/TRBV3-2	-	TGTGCCAGCAGCCCGGAGGGGTATAGCAATCAGCCCCAGCATTTT	CASSPEGYSNQPQHF
TRBJ1-4	-	TRBV9	-	TGTGCCAGCAGCGTAGGGCTAAAGCTAGGTGAAAAACTGTTTTTT	CASSVGLKLGEKLFF
TRBJ2-1	-	TRBV7-9	TRBD2	TGTGCCAGCAGTCTGAGCGGGAGGGAGAATGAGCAGTTCTTC	CASSLSGRENEQFF
TRBJ2-7	-	TRBV7-9	TRBD2	TGTGCCAGCAGCTCGTCCGGGACTAGAGGGCGCGAGCAGTACTTC	CASSSSGTRGREQYF
TRBJ2-5	-	TRBV24-1	-	TGTGCCACCAGTGAGTCAGGAGAGACCCAGTACTTC	CATSESGETQYF
TRBJ2-4	-	TRBV28	-	TGTGCCAGCAGCACGCCGGCAGGCCCGTTAGCCAAAAACATTCAGTACTTC	CASSTPAGPLAKNIQYF
TRBJ2-3	-	TRBV24-1	-	TGTGCCACCAGTGATTCCGAGGCCCGGGTGCAGTATTTT	CATSDSEARVQYF
TRBJ1-6	-	TRBV13	-	TGTGCCAGCAGCTTAGAGGGGTCACCCCTCCACTTT	CASSLEGSPLHF
TRBJ1-2	-	TRBV19	TRBD1	TGTGCCAGTAGTCCAACAGACAGGGGGCAGGACTATGGCTACACCTTC	CASSPTDRGQDYGYTF
TRBJ2-2	-	TRBV28	TRBD1	TGTGCCAGCAGTTTCCTTCACGTCCAGGGGGCCACCGGGGAGCTGTTTTTT	CASSFLHVQGATGELFF
TRBJ1-2	once	TRBV9	TRBD1	TGTGCCAGCGGCAAAGAGACAGGGACAATTAACTATGGCTACACCTTC	CASGKETGTINYGYTF
TRBJ2-2	-	TRBV9	-	TGTGCCAGCAGCCTCGAGGGCGGGTACGGGGAGCTGTTTTTT	CASSLEGGYGELFF
TRBJ1-2	-	TRBV11-1	TRBD1	TGTGCCAGCAGCTTTACAGGGACAGTCTATGGCTACACCTTC	CASSFTGTVYGYTF
TRBJ2-1	-	TRBV6-5	TRBD2	TGTGCCAGCAGGGGAAGGGGAGGGCCCAATGAGCAGTTCTTC	CASRGRGGPNEQFF
TRBJ2-2	-	TRBV4-2	TRBD2	TGTGCCAGCAGCCAAGAGGGGGGGGCGAACACCGGGGAGCTGTTTTTT	CASSQEGGANTGELFF
TRBJ2-3	-	TRBV7-3	TRBD2	TGTGCCAGCAGCTTTGGGACTAGCCGCGCAGATACGCAGTATTTT	CASSFGTSRADTQYF
TRBJ1-3	-	TRBV29-1	-	TGCAGCGCCAACAGGGAGAACGGAAACACCATATATTTT	CSANRENGNTIYF
TRBJ2-1	-	TRBV29-1	-	TGCGAGGTTGGAGTCGCCTACAATGAGCAGTTCTTC	CEVGVAYNEQFF
TRBJ2-5	-	TRBV2	-	TGTGCCAGCACCCCCCCAGGGGTAGAACAAGAGACCCAGTACTTC	CASTPPGVEQETQYF
TRBJ2-7	-	TRBV7-9	TRBD1	TGTGCCAGCAGCCTTACAGGGGGAAAGAACGAGCAGTACTTC	CASSLTGGKNEQYF
TRBJ2-1	-	TRBV19	-	TGTGCCAGTAGCACGACTGGCCACAATGAGCAGTTCTTC	CASSTTGHNEQFF
TRBJ2-1	-	TRBV7-2	-	TGTGCCAGCAGCTTAATCACCGGGCGGGATGAGCAGTTCTTC	CASSLITGRDEQFF
TRBJ1-1	-	TRBV28	TRBD1	TGTGCCAGCAGTTTATGGGTTGGGACAGGGGTTACTGAAGCTTTCTTT	CASSLWVGTGVTEAFF